These 2 T cell receptor beta chains came from one sample sequenced in a study of shared clonotypes between healthy human individuals. Naive CD8 populations comprised CD45RO-negative cells positively selected for CCR7, excluding terminally differentiated effector memory CD45RA+ cells. Produced via immunoSEQ multiplex PCR; TCRdb's table is partial and in-frame only. The sample holds about 600,000 clones, around 95% seen once. The sequenced sample was naive CD8+ T cells sorted from blood. These receptors were collected from a woman in her twenties or thirties in good health.

This rearrangement joins TRBV27 to TRBJ1-2, with D possibly being TRBD1 (6 bases). Germline V CDR1 and CDR2: MNHEY, SMNVEV (reference sequence). The length of the CDR3 is 14 residues. Deletions cut 5 bases from V and 0 bases from J, with 10 bases between. The CDR3 reads CASSGQNSNYGYTF. The CDR3, as DNA: TGTGCCAGCAGTGGACAGAACTCTAACTATGGCTACACCTTC.

The chain links TRBV5-6 to TRBJ1-1, with unresolved D. Germline CDR1 is SGHDT and CDR2 is YYEEEE. The CDR3 runs 14 residues. With 1 base removed from V and 2 bases from J, the gap between germline ends came to 9 bases. The CDR3 protein is CASSLRQANTEAFF. The CDR3 DNA sequence: TGTGCCAGCAGCTTGAGGCAGGCCAACACTGAAGCTTTCTTT.